This TCR beta chain was recovered during a study of blood T cells in healthy people across ages. V was pared by 5 bases and J by 5 bases, with 9 bases of the junction left unmatched. Germline V CDR1 and CDR2: MNHNY, SVGAGI (reference sequence). The CDR3 is made up of 15 amino acids. Using a J-beta primer mix together with a sample-barcoded 5' primer, a second PCR was run for roughly 6 to 12 cycles. TCRdb ran MiXCR on the 5' RACE reads and lists one entry per CDR3 protein. There are hundreds of thousands of distinct CDR3 sequences in the sample; 25% occur only once, and 9.4% lies in the top ten. The same data also went into a second study, on T cells of mothers and their children.

The TCR was taken from a boy aged 10-17 years in good health. V gene TRBV6-6 combines with J gene TRBJ2-7; TRBD1 agrees at 10 bases. Sequenced input: blood. CDR3 sequence: CASSESGTGVDEQYF. The CDR3 DNA reads as TGTGCCAGCAGTGAGTCCGGGACAGGGGTTGACGAGCAGTACTTC.